One and the same sample provided the 19 T cell receptor beta chains below, sequenced in a study of blood T cell repertoires in COVID-19. Sequencing was performed with immunoSEQ multiplex PCR; in TCRdb, only in-frame clones are kept and a portion is missing. The data show more than 90,000 clones, over 70% seen once. Sequenced input: peripheral blood. These receptor sequences come from a man aged 55 to 70 with acute or convalescent COVID-19.

The CDR3 nucleotides are TGTGCCAGCAGCTTAGTGGAGCGGGGTTTGCAGTATTTT. Translation gives CASSLVERGLQYF. This sequence joins TRBV11-2 and TRBJ2-3, with 7 bases lining up with TRBD2. V trimming: 1 base; J trimming: 11 bases; junction bases outside the gene matches: 6. The CDR3 covers 13 residues. CDR1 is SGHAT, CDR2 FQNNGV, per germline.

The rearrangement links TRBV5-4 to TRBJ2-7, with D perhaps TRBD1 (5 bases). CDR1 and CDR2 (germline): SGHNT, YYREEE (reference sequence). The CDR3 sequence is 15 residues long. V lost 5 bases to trimming and J lost 0 bases, with 15 bases between them. CDR3 residues: CASSSGLDSSYEQYV. Written as DNA, the CDR3 is TGTGCCAGCAGTTCCGGTTTAGACAGCTCCTACGAGCAGTACGTC.

The chain is built from TRBV27 and TRBJ1-2; D gene uncertain. Germline CDR1 is MNHEY and CDR2 is SMNVEV (reference sequence). V was clipped by 3 bases and J by 0 bases, with 5 bases between them. The CDR3 is 13 residues long. For the CDR3, the DNA is TGTGCCAGCAGTTTTGCTACTAACTATGGCTACACCTTC. Translation: CASSFATNYGYTF.

The J gene is TRBJ2-3, the V gene TRBV6-5, with 9 bases lining up with TRBD2. This CDR3 has 14 amino acids. V dropped 7 bases and J dropped 5; count of bases not matched to a gene: 7. Germline V gene sequence: CDR1 MNHEY, CDR2 SVGAGI. CDR3 in amino acids: CASTAAGGLDTQYF. The DNA for the CDR3 is TGTGCCAGCACAGCAGCGGGAGGACTAGATACGCAGTATTTT.

The chain joins TRBV30 to TRBJ2-7, with a possible D match to TRBD1 (5 bases). Trimming pared 2 bases from V and 6 bases from J, leaving 8 bases between. The germline V gene encodes CDR1 GTSNPN and CDR2 SVGIG (reference sequence). This CDR3 is 11 amino acids long. CDR3 sequence reads: CAWSLGVEQYV. In DNA, the CDR3 is TGTGCCTGGAGTTTAGGGGTCGAGCAGTACGTC.

J is TRBJ2-2 and V is TRBV9; 12 bases map to TRBD2. V trimming: 0 bases; J trimming: 7 bases; junction bases outside the gene matches: 7. CDR3 length: 17 residues. CDR1 and CDR2 from the germline V gene are SGDLS and YYNGEE. This CDR3 reads CASSVDETSGSFGELFF. The CDR3 DNA reads TGTGCCAGCAGCGTAGACGAGACTAGCGGGAGCTTCGGGGAGCTGTTTTTT. Based on the CDR3 plus reference TRBV9 and TRBJ2-2, the full variable domain is DSGVTQTPKHLITATGQRVTLRCSPRSGDLSVYWYQQSLDQGLQFLIQYYNGEERAKGNILERFSAQQFPDLHSELNLSSLELGDSALYFCASSVDETSGSFGELFFGEGSRLTVL.

This chain joins TRBV5-6 and TRBJ2-7, with 13 positions matching TRBD2. The CDR3 is 14 amino acids. In germline, CDR1 is SGHDT, CDR2 YYEEEE. The CDR3 is CASSPGGTSGRACV. The CDR3 DNA sequence: TGTGCCAGCAGCCCGGGAGGTACTAGCGGGAGGGCTTGCGTC.

The rearrangement links TRBV5-1 to TRBJ2-5, with 7 positions matching TRBD2. CDR1 and CDR2 from the germline V gene are SGHRS and YFSETQ. Trimming took 4 bases from V and 2 from J; bases not matched to a gene: 14. The CDR3 extends over 17 amino acids. CDR3 loop: CASSISTAGVRQETQYF. The CDR3 nucleotides are TGCGCCAGCAGCATATCGACCGCGGGAGTACGTCAAGAGACCCAGTACTTC.

There are a few counts of this clone. This sequence joins TRBV9 and TRBJ1-2, with D perhaps matching TRBD1 (6 bases). V was pared by 3 bases and J by 8 bases, with 17 bases between. Germline V lookup: CDR1 SGDLS, CDR2 YYNGEE. The CDR3 length is 14 residues. The DNA for the CDR3 is TGTGCCAGCAGCGCCCGGACAGATCTCGGGGGCTACACCTTC. Amino acid sequence: CASSARTDLGGYTF.

This clone came up once. V and J are TRBV5-1 and TRBJ1-1; 8 bases match TRBD1. The trim removed 6 bases at V and 1 base at J, leaving 8 bases unmatched. This CDR3 comprises 15 residues. From germline, CDR1 is SGHRS and CDR2 YFSETQ. The CDR3 nucleotides are TGCGCCAGCAACCAATACGGGACAGGGAACACTGAAGCTTTCTTT. Translating it yields CASNQYGTGNTEAFF.

The V gene is TRBV5-6, the J gene TRBJ2-5, with 8 positions matching TRBD1. Germline V gives CDR1 SGHDT, CDR2 YYEEEE. Unmatched junction bases numbered 9, after V lost 3 bases and J lost 5 bases. The CDR3 covers 15 residues. CDR3 in amino acids: CASSSTGTGGETQYF. In nucleotides, the CDR3 is TGTGCCAGCAGCTCGACCGGGACAGGAGGGGAGACCCAGTACTTC.

The CDR3 bases are TGTGCCTGGAGTGAGGGAGGCAATCAGCCCCAGCATTTT. This gives the protein CAWSEGGNQPQHF. The chain combines TRBV30 with TRBJ1-5; D is uncertain. This CDR3 has 13 amino acids. Germline CDR1 GTSNPN, CDR2 SVGIG (reference sequence). Trimming stripped 1 base from V and 2 bases from J, with 6 bases between.

The J gene is TRBJ2-5, the V gene TRBV11-3, with 7 bases identical to TRBD1. The CDR3 is 14 residues long. Germline CDR1 SGHNT, CDR2 YENEEA. Trimming at V came to 3 bases and at J to 5 bases, leaving 6 bases not matched to a gene. The CDR3 reads CASSFLDREETQYF. DNA of the CDR3: TGTGCCAGCAGCTTTTTAGACAGGGAGGAGACCCAGTACTTC.

The chain carries TRBV12-5 and TRBJ2-7; D is ambiguous. The length of the CDR3 is 12 residues. Trimming removed 6 bases from V and 5 bases from J, with 11 bases in between. Germline V gene data show CDR1 as LGHNT and CDR2 as FRNRAP. CDR3 coding DNA: TGTGCTAGTGGCACAATGATCGACGAGCAGTACTTC. Amino acids: CASGTMIDEQYF.

This chain links TRBV24-1 with TRBJ2-1; 7 bases align to TRBD1. The CDR3 totals 13 residues. V lost 1 base and J lost 12; bases outside the gene matches: 5. Germline CDR1 is KGHDR and CDR2 is SFDVKD. CDR3 DNA: TGTGCCACCAGTGATTTATCCAACAGGGGGCAGTTCTTC. Its translation: CATSDLSNRGQFF.

The chain carries TRBV18 and TRBJ2-7, with no clear D. Germline V lookup: CDR1 KGHSH, CDR2 LQKENI. The ends were cut back, 6 bases at V and 5 bases at J, with 20 bases in the middle. The CDR3 is 15 residues long. CDR3: CASSPLWQSSDEQYF. CDR3 nucleotide sequence: TGTGCCAGCTCCCCTTTGTGGCAAAGCAGCGACGAGCAGTACTTC.

Here the CDR3 DNA reads TGTGCCAGCAGACGTCCAGGGACAGGGACCTACACTGAAGCTTTCTTT. Its translation is CASRRPGTGTYTEAFF. V is TRBV14 and J is TRBJ1-1; 9 bases are a match to TRBD1. V lost 6 bases and J lost 3; bases outside the gene matches: 11. The CDR3 is 16 residues long. Germline V gene sequence: CDR1 SGHDN, CDR2 FVKESK.

This clone was seen once. This rearrangement joins TRBV2 to TRBJ1-2; 7 nucleotides line up with TRBD1. Germline assignment: CDR1 SNHLY and CDR2 FYNNEI. The CDR3 is made up of 18 amino acids. Trimming cost V 6 bases and J 1 base; bases outside gene matches: 17. Written as DNA, the CDR3 is TGTGCCAGCAGGGGCCTCTATGACAGGGCCCACTTTAACTATGGCTACACCTTC. Its translation: CASRGLYDRAHFNYGYTF.

V and J are TRBV6-5 and TRBJ2-5, with D uncertain. CDR1 and CDR2 (germline): MNHEY, SVGAGI. The CDR3 contains 13 residues. Trimming left V 0 bases short and J 5 bases short, with 7 bases between. CDR3 nucleotide sequence: TGTGCCAGCAGTTACTCGTTGCGGGAGACCCAGTACTTC. Protein sequence: CASSYSLRETQYF.